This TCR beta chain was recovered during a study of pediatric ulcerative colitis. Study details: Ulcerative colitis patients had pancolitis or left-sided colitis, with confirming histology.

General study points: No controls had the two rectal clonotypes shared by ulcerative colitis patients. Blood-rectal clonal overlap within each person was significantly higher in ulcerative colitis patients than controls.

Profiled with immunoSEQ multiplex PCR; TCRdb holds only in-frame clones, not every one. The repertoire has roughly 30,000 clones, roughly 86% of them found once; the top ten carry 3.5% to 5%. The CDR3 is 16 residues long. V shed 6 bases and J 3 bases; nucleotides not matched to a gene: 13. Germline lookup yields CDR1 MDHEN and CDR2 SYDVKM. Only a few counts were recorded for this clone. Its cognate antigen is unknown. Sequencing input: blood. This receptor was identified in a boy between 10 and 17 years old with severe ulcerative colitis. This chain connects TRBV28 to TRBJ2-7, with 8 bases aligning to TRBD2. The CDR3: CASSPSSGTRVYEQYF. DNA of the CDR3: TGTGCCAGCAGCCCTTCATCCGGGACTAGAGTCTACGAGCAGTACTTC.